Below, 2 T cell receptor beta chains from the same sample are listed, as sequenced in a study of shared T cell receptors in the human thymus. Some clones are missing from TCRdb's copy, which holds only in-frame ones; the method was immunoSEQ multiplex PCR. The table has about 660,000 clones, around 87% seen once; the top ten hold roughly 0.0094%. This sample was also put to use in a study of human thymus T cells.

Material for sequencing was thymocytes. These receptors were obtained from a boy younger than two with a congenital heart defect.

This clone was observed a few times. The V and J genes are TRBV4-3 and TRBJ2-7, with D perhaps TRBD2 (6 bases). Trimming left V 3 bases short and J 0 bases short, with 12 bases between. This CDR3 spans 15 amino acids. Per germline, CDR1 LGHNA and CDR2 YSLEER. CDR3 sequence: CASSHRDGSSYEQYF. The CDR3 nucleotides read TGCGCCAGCAGCCACCGGGACGGGAGCTCCTACGAGCAGTACTTC.

This chain uses TRBV2 with TRBJ2-5; 8 bases align to TRBD1. The J call is uncertain, as TRBJ2-7 better fits the DNA end. This CDR3 contains 14 residues. Germline V gene data show CDR1 as SNHLY and CDR2 as FYNNEI. CDR3 sequence reads: CASSPGQAPYEQYF. The DNA for the CDR3 is TGTGCCAGCAGTCCGGGACAGGCACCCTACGAGCAGTACTTC.